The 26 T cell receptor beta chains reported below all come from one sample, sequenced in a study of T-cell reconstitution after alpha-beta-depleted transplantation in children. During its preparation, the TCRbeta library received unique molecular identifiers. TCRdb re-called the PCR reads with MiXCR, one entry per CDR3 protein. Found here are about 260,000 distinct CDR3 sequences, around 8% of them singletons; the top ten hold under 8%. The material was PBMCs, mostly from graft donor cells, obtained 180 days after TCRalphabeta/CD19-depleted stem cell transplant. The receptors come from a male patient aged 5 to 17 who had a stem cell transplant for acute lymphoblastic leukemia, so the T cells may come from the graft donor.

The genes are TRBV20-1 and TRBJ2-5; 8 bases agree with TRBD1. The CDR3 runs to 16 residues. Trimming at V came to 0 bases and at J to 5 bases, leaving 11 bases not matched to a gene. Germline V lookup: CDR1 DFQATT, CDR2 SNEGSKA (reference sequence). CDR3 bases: TGCAGTGCTAGAGATCTTGAGACAGGGGCCCGGGAGACCCAGTACTTC. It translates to CSARDLETGARETQYF.

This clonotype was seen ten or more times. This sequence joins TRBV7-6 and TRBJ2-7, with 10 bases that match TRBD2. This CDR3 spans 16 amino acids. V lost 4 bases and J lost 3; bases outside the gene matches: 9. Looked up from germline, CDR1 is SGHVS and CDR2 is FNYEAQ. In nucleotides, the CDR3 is TGTGCCAGCAGCTCCCGGGGTAGCGGGGGGAGCTACGAGCAGTACTTC. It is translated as CASSSRGSGGSYEQYF. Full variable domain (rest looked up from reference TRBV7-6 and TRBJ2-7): GAGVSQSPRYKVTKRGQDVALRCDPISGHVSLYWYRQALGQGPEFLTYFNYEAQQDKSGLPNDRFSAERPEGSISTLTIQRTEQRDSAMYRCASSSRGSGGSYEQYFGPGTRLTVT.

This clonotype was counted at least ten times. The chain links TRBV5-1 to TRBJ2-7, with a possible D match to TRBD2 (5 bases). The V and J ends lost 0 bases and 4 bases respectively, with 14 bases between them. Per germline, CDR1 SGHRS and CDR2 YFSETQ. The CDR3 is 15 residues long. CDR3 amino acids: CASSLVSSEGYEQYF. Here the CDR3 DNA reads TGCGCCAGCAGCTTGGTGAGTTCAGAGGGTTACGAGCAGTACTTC.

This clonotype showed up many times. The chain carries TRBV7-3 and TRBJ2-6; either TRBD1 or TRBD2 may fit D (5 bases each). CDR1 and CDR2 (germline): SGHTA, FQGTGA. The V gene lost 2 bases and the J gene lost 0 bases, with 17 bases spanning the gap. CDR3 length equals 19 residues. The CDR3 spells CASSLPHPRGRSGANVLTF. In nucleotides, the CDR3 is TGTGCCAGCAGCTTACCCCACCCACGGGGACGCTCTGGGGCCAACGTCCTGACTTTC.

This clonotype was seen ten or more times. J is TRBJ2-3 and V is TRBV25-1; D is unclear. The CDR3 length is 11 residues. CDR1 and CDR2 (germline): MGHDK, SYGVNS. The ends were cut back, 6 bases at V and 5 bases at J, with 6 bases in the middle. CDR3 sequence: CASRNRDTQYF. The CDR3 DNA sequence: TGTGCCAGCAGGAATAGAGATACGCAGTATTTT.

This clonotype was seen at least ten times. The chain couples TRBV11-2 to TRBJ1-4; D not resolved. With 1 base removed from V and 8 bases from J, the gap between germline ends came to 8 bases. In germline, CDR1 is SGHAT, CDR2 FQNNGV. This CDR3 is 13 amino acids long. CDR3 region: CASSLGVREKLFF. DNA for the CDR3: TGTGCCAGCAGCTTAGGGGTCAGGGAAAAACTGTTTTTT.

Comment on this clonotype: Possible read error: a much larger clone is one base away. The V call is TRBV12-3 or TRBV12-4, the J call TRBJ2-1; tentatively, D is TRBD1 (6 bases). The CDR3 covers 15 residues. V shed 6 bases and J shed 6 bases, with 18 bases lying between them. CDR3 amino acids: CASRLRQGWVNEQFF. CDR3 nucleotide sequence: TGTGCCAGCAGATTAAGGCAGGGGTGGGTCAATGAGCAGTTCTTC.

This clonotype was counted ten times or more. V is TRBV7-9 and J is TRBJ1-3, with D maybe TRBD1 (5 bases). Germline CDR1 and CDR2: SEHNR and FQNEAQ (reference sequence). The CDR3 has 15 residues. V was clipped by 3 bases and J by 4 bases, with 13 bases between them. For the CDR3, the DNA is TGTGCCAGCAGCTTGGGGGTCCCAGGAGGAAACACCATATATTTT. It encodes CASSLGVPGGNTIYF.

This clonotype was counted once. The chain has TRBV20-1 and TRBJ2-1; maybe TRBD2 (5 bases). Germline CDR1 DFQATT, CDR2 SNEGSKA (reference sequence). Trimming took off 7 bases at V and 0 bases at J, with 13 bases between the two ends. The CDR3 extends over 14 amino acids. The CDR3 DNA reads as TGCAGTGGGGAGACTACCGACTCCTACAATGAGCAGTTCTTC. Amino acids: CSGETTDSYNEQFF.

The CDR3 nucleotides read TGTGCCAGCAGCTTAAGGAGGGGTTGGGGGACCCAGTACTTC. Translated: CASSLRRGWGTQYF. The chain links TRBV7-2 to TRBJ2-5; D is perhaps TRBD2 (6 bases). CDR3 length: 14 residues. V shed 2 bases and J shed 7 bases, with 14 bases lying between them. Germline V lookup: CDR1 SGHTA, CDR2 FQGNSA. Drawing the rest from reference TRBV7-2 and TRBJ2-5, the complete variable domain is GAGVSQSPSNKVTEKGKDVELRCDPISGHTALYWYRQSLGQGLEFLIYFQGNSAPDKSGLPSDRFSAERTGGSVSTLTIQRTQQEDSAVYLCASSLRRGWGTQYFGPGTRLLVL.

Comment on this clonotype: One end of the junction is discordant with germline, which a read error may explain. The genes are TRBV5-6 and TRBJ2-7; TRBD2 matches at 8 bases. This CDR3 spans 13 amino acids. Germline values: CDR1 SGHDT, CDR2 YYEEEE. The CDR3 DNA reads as TGTGCCAGCAGCTTTACTAGCGGCTACGGGCAGTACTTC. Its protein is CASSFTSGYGQYF.

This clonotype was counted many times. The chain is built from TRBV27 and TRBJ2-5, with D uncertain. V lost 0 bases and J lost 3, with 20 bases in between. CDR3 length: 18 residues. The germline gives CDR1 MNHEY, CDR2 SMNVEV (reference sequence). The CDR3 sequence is CASSLSYVADPIKETQYF. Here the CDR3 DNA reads TGTGCCAGCAGTTTATCGTATGTGGCGGATCCTATTAAAGAGACCCAGTACTTC.

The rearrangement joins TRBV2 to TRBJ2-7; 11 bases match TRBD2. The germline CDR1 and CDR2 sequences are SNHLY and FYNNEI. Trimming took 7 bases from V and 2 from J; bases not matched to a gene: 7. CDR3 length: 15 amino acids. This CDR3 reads CASTRGTSGAYEQYF. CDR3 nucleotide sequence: TGTGCCAGCACCCGAGGGACTAGCGGAGCCTACGAGCAGTACTTC.

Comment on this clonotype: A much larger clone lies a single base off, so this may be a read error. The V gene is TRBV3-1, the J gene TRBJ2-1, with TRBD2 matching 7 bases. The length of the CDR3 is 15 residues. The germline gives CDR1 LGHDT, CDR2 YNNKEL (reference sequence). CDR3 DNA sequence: TGTGCCACCAGCCAAGAATCGGGGGGTGGCAATGAGCAGTTCTTC. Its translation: CATSQESGGGNEQFF.

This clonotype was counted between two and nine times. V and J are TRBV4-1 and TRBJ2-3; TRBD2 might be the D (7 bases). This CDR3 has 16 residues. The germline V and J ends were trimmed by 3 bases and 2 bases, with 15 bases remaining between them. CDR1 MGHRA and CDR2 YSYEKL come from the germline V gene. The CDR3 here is CASSQGASGNTDTQYF. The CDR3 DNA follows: TGCGCCAGCAGCCAGGGGGCCAGCGGGAACACAGATACGCAGTATTTT.

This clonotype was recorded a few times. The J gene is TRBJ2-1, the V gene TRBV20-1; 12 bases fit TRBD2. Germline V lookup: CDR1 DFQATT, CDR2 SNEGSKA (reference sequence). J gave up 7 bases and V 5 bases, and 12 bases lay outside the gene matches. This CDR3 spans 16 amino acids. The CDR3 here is CSAGGLAGGGRNEQFF. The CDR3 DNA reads TGCAGTGCTGGGGGTCTAGCGGGAGGGGGTAGGAATGAGCAGTTCTTC.

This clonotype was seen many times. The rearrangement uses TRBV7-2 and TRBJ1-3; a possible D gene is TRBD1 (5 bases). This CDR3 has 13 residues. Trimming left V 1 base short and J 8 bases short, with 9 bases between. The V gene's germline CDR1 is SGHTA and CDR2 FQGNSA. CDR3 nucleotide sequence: TGTGCCAGCAGCTTAGACAGGACTTACACCATATATTTT. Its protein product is CASSLDRTYTIYF.

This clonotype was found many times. CDR3 loop: CASSFRTRWTGELFF. DNA for the CDR3: TGTGCCAGCAGCTTTAGGACAAGGTGGACCGGGGAGCTGTTTTTT. The chain links TRBV5-6 to TRBJ2-2, with D perhaps TRBD1 (5 bases). The CDR3 runs 15 residues. Germline V gene lookup returns CDR1 SGHDT and CDR2 YYEEEE. Trimming shortened V by 2 bases and J by 5 bases, and 13 bases separated the two germline ends.

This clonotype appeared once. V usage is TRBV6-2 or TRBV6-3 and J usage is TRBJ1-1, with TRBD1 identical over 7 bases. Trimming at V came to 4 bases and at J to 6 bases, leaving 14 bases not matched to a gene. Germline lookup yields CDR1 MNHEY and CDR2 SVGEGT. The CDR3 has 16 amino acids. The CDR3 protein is CASSSGSGGRRSEAFF. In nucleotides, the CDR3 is TGTGCCAGCAGTTCGGGGTCAGGGGGTCGCCGGTCTGAAGCTTTCTTT.

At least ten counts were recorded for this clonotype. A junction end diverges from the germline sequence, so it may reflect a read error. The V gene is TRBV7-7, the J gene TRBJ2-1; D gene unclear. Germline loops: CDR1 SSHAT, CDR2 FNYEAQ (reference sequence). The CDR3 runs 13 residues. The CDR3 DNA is TGTGCTAGCAGCTTAGAGGTTAGGGATGAGCAGTTCTTC. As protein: CASSLEVRDEQFF. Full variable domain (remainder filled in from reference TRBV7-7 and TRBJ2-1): GAGVSQSPRYKVTKRGQDVTLRCDPISSHATLYWYQQALGQGPEFLTYFNYEAQPDKSGLPSDRFSAERPEGSISTLTIQRTEQRDSAMYRCASSLEVRDEQFFGPGTRLTVL.

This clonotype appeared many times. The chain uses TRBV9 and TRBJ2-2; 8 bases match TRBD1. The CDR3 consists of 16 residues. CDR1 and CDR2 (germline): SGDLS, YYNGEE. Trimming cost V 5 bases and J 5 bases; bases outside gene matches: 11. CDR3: CASRFQGAPRTGELFF. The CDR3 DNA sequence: TGTGCCAGCAGGTTCCAGGGGGCACCGAGGACCGGGGAGCTGTTTTTT. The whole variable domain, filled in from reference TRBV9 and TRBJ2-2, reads DSGVTQTPKHLITATGQRVTLRCSPRSGDLSVYWYQQSLDQGLQFLIQYYNGEERAKGNILERFSAQQFPDLHSELNLSSLELGDSALYFCASRFQGAPRTGELFFGEGSRLTVL.

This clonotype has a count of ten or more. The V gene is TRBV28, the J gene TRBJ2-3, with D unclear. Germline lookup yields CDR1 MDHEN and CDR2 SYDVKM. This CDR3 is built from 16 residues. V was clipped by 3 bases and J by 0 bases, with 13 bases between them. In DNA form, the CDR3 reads TGTGCCAGCAGTTTTTTGGTGGGCCCTAGCACAGATACGCAGTATTTT. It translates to CASSFLVGPSTDTQYF.

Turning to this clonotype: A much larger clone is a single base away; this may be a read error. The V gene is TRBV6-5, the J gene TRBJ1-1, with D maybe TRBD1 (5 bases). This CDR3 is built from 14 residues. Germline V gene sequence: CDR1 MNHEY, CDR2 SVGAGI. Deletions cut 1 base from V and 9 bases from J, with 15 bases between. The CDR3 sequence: CASSYLDMAGKAFF. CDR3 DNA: TGTGCCAGCAGTTACTTGGACATGGCGGGAAAAGCTTTCTTT.

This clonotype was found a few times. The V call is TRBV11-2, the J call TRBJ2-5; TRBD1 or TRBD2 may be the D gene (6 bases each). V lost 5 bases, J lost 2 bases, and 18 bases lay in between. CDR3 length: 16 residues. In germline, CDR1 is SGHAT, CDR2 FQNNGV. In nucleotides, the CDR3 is TGTGCCAGCAGCCAGTCCTCGGGGGCGGCACAAGAGACCCAGTACTTC. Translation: CASSQSSGAAQETQYF. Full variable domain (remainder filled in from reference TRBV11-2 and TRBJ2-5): EAGVAQSPRYKIIEKRQSVAFWCNPISGHATLYWYQQILGQGPKLLIQFQNNGVVDDSQLPKDRFSAERLKGVDSTLKIQPAKLEDSAVYLCASSQSSGAAQETQYFGPGTRLLVL.

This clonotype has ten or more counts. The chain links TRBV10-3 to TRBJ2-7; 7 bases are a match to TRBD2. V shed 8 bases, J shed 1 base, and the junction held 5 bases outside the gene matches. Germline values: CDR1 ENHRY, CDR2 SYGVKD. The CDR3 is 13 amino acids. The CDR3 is CAIQQGGSYEQYF. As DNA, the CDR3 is TGTGCCATCCAGCAGGGAGGGTCCTACGAGCAGTACTTC.

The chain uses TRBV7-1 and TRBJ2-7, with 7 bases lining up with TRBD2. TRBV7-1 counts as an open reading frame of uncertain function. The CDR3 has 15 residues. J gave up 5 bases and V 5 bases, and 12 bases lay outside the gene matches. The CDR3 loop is CASSQWGGSKNEQYF. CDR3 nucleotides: TGTGCCAGCAGCCAGTGGGGGGGGAGTAAGAACGAGCAGTACTTC.